These T cell receptor beta chains were read from a single sample in a study of shared clonotypes between healthy human individuals. TCRdb's table, derived via immunoSEQ multiplex PCR, lists solely in-frame clones and lacks some. The table lists over a million clones, over 95% of them singletons. The sequenced material came from naive CD4+ T cells sorted from blood. All receptors derive from a man aged 25 to 40 in good health. Both conserved end residues are part of each CDR3. The D gene is left open where the match is weak.

v_call	j_call	d_call	cdr3_length	cdr3_aa
TRBV6-1	TRBJ2-3	.	16	CASSETRRAGTDTQYF
TRBV18	TRBJ2-1	.	15	CASSPTPPEYNEQFF
TRBV28	TRBJ1-2	TRBD1	13	CASESGGRYGYTF
TRBV30	TRBJ2-5	TRBD2	14	CAWRLAGYRGTQYF
TRBV7-3	TRBJ2-7	TRBD1	15	CASSSGQAGSYEQYF
TRBV5-1	TRBJ2-7	TRBD1	15	CASSLGDRVGDEQYF
TRBV10-3	TRBJ2-3	.	14	CAIRRLESTDTQYF
TRBV30	TRBJ2-7	.	11	CAWSVLDEQYF
TRBV19	TRBJ1-5	.	13	CASSRGGDQPQHF
TRBV7-2	TRBJ1-5	.	14	CASSFGPPDQPQHF
TRBV7-3	TRBJ1-1	.	14	CASSEQGEITEAFF
TRBV9	TRBJ2-7	TRBD1	13	CASAGQGRYEQYF
TRBV19	TRBJ2-3	TRBD2	15	CASSLAGVLPDTQYF
TRBV5-4	TRBJ1-2	.	13	CASSLDRFYGYTF
TRBV15	TRBJ2-5	TRBD2	15	CATSRVAGGQETQYF
TRBV4-1	TRBJ2-1	.	12	CASRGSYNEQFF
TRBV5-5	TRBJ2-2	.	13	CASNPGGTGELFF
TRBV7-9	TRBJ2-3	.	15	CASSPHAGSTDTQYF
TRBV5-1	TRBJ2-7	TRBD2	21	CASSRKVGRGTSGSWAYEQYF
TRBV5-8	TRBJ2-1	.	15	CASTKGGGPGDEQFF
TRBV18	TRBJ2-7	TRBD1	16	CASSPPGQYLSYEQYF
TRBV5-8	TRBJ2-7	.	18	CASSLEEFRRIPSYEQYF
TRBV18	TRBJ2-7	.	11	CASSTLDEQYF
TRBV5-5	TRBJ2-7	TRBD1	15	CASSGTGGHTYEQYF
TRBV6-1	TRBJ1-5	.	14	CASSEGGGNQPQHF
TRBV6-5	TRBJ2-3	.	14	CASRTGHPPDTQYF
TRBV9	TRBJ2-5	.	14	CASSVDHGKETQYF
TRBV4-3	TRBJ2-1	.	13	CASSQDPGDEQFF
TRBV28	TRBJ2-7	TRBD1	14	CASSFQGAPYEQYF
TRBV16	TRBJ2-2	.	16	CASSTPGQPNTGELFF
TRBV2	TRBJ2-7	TRBD1	14	CASSEATGGYEQYF
TRBV5-6	TRBJ1-1	TRBD1	15	CASSTRKTGGTEAFF
TRBV7-3	TRBJ2-7	TRBD1	13	CASSSTGGFEQYF
TRBV18	TRBJ1-1	.	14	CASSLLEMNTEAFF
TRBV20-1	TRBJ1-1	.	11	CSAPRGTEAFF
TRBV7-9	TRBJ2-2	.	13	CASSRGAQGELFF
TRBV7-2	TRBJ2-2	.	13	CASSLRVTGELFF
TRBV21-1	TRBJ2-1	.	14	CASNTSGRDNEQFF
TRBV14	TRBJ1-1	.	17	CASTISFSGSGNTEAFF
TRBV29-1	TRBJ1-1	.	14	CSVAGRVSGTEAFF
TRBV19	TRBJ2-1	TRBD2	16	CASTTKAASGGNEQFF
TRBV5-1	TRBJ2-3	TRBD2	16	CASSPTLAGGTDTQYF